A selection of T cell receptor beta chains follows, all from one sample in a study of shared clonotypes between healthy human individuals. TCRdb's table, derived via immunoSEQ multiplex PCR, lists solely in-frame clones and lacks some. The sample holds around 1.9 million clones; about 94% are singletons and the top ten take more than 1.5%. The sample comprised naive CD8+ T cells from PBMCs. These receptors originate from a man aged 18 to 30 in good health. Some clones in this sample may be carry-over from other donors' samples. Each CDR3 is given with its conserved first and last residue. A D gene is named only where the DNA matches it firmly. The size of a clone is reported for some rows only, either as once, few or many, or as a class for expanded clones.

J | size | V | D | CDR3 | DNA
TRBJ2-5 | - | TRBV28 | - | CASSLSGSEETQYF | TGTGCCAGCAGTTTATCAGGTAGCGAAGAGACCCAGTACTTC
TRBJ2-7 | - | TRBV19 | - | CASSAPRDKYEQYF | TGTGCCAGTAGTGCCCCCCGGGACAAATACGAGCAGTACTTC
TRBJ1-5 | - | TRBV27 | TRBD1 | CASSSGQGRPNQPQHF | TGTGCCAGCAGTTCTGGACAGGGGCGACCGAATCAGCCCCAGCATTTT
TRBJ2-3 | - | TRBV29-1 | TRBD1 | CSVTGQESTDTQYF | TGCAGCGTCACCGGACAGGAAAGCACAGATACGCAGTATTTT
TRBJ1-2 | once | TRBV10-3 | - | CAISESEDPNYGYTF | TGTGCCATCAGTGAATCTGAAGACCCTAACTATGGCTACACCTTC
TRBJ2-5 | few | TRBV4-3 | - | CASSQGWNLEETQYF | TGCGCCAGCAGCCAAGGGTGGAACCTTGAGGAGACCCAGTACTTC
TRBJ2-1 | - | TRBV7-6 | - | CASSPGTTSYNEQFF | TGTGCCAGCAGCCCGGGAACCACTTCCTACAATGAGCAGTTCTTC
TRBJ1-1 | - | TRBV2 | - | CASSANADPEAFF | TGTGCCAGCAGTGCCAATGCGGACCCCGAAGCTTTCTTT
TRBJ1-5 | - | TRBV10-2 | - | CASMGAFSHNQPQHF | TGCGCCAGCATGGGGGCGTTCTCCCACAATCAGCCCCAGCATTTT
TRBJ1-1 | - | TRBV5-4 | TRBD1 | CASSPQTGGWGNTEAFF | TGTGCCAGCAGCCCCCAGACAGGGGGCTGGGGGAACACTGAAGCTTTCTTT
TRBJ1-5 | - | TRBV28 | - | CASSFWGIAQPQHF | TGTGCCAGCAGTTTCTGGGGGATTGCTCAGCCCCAGCATTTT
TRBJ2-5 | - | TRBV5-1 | TRBD1 | CASSDRDRGWVETQYF | TGCGCCAGCAGCGACCGGGACAGGGGATGGGTGGAGACCCAGTACTTC
TRBJ2-1 | - | TRBV28 | - | CASSLMSRALYNEQFF | TGTGCCAGCAGTTTAATGTCCCGGGCCTTATACAATGAGCAGTTCTTC
TRBJ1-1 | - | TRBV6-5 | - | CASSTRGGRTEAFF | TGTGCCAGCAGTACCCGGGGGGGGCGGACTGAAGCTTTCTTT